This TCR beta chain was sequenced for a study of T cell responses to AZD1222 COVID-19 vaccine (dated by TCRdb to the early 2020s). Describing the broader study: TCR sequencing was performed for roughly 250 trial participants, of whom approximately 200 were given two doses of AZD1222 and approximately 26 were given two doses of MenACWY control vaccine. Enrollment into the trials was organized by age into subgroups of 18-55, 56-69 and 70-plus years, and those subgroups contained approximately 160, 26 and 62 TCR-sequenced participants, respectively.

Read against the paper, the sample's time point label means: about 28 days (+/-7) after the second vaccine dose. Because spike-specific TCR depth and breadth did not differ between the two schedules, AZD1222 recipients who got a second dose at roughly 4 weeks were pooled with those who got a second dose at roughly 12 weeks. Vaccinee samples came from UK trials COV001 and COV002, including a single-blind randomized controlled phase 2/3 trial of AZD1222 (ChAdOx1 nCoV-19) in healthy adults. For TCRbeta chain sequencing, PBMC samples from trial participants were taken at day 0 and at day 28 after the second dose. The CDR3 regions of human TCRbeta chains were analyzed by immunosequencing. The paper's processing steps were these. Repertoire TCRs were matched against a reference library of SARS-CoV-2-specific TCRs generated with the MIRA antigen-specificity platform. Breadth was defined as the fraction of unique TCRs that were SARS-CoV-2-associated. Depth was defined as the fraction of total T cells that were SARS-CoV-2-associated. Using the MIRA data, every spike-specific TCR was mapped to the spike region that the TCR reacted to and assigned to either a CD4 or a CD8 class. Log10-transformed breadth and depth values were compared by one-way ANOVA with Sidak's multiple comparisons tests. Not all clones reach the TCRdb copy of this immuneACCESS table, which keeps in-frame sequences only. Checked studies attribute under half of the gap to unresolved V genes and leave the rest unexplained. That table furnishes V, J and clone size, whereas the DNA furnished D and trimming. This sample holds 75,000 to 95,000 clones; approximately 89% were observed only once. Clones ranked in the top ten supply around 30% of the sample.

Trimming takes 0 bases from V and 0 bases from J, and the germline ends sit 18 bases apart. Measured from the cysteine to the phenylalanine, the CDR3 is 18 residues long. Left in the record is the CDR3 DNA by itself, 54 bases read in frame from the first base. The germline V gene gives CDR1 as SGDLS and CDR2 as YYNGEE. About this clone itself: The antigen this receptor binds is unknown. Base quality data are lacking; no much larger clone is found one base away.

What the study reported, not specific to this receptor: A significant rise in spike-specific TCR breadth and depth was observed after two AZD1222 doses relative to day 0 and relative to MenACWY recipients. Nearly half of unique spike-specific TCRs reportedly recognized epitopes outside regions mutated in the B.1.351 and B.1.1.7 variants. The vaccine-associated CD4 TCRs covered the entire spike protein, and the dominant responses fell in regions 160-218 and 743-854. The 56-69-year group was small, and its depth increase did not reach significance, likely because of low power. No day 14 peak-response samples were available, so repertoires were characterized only after the peak T cell response. Conclusions about previously exposed vaccinees are limited, since just a handful of AZD1222 recipients were seropositive for SARS-CoV-2 at baseline. Most participants were white British and females outnumbered males, and the authors suggested that clonal diversity may have been underestimated.

The chain employs TRBV9 and TRBJ1-2; TRBD1 is possibly the D segment (6 matching bases). The sequenced sample was peripheral blood, obtained 28 days after the second AZD1222 dose. This receptor was identified in an adult who received the AZD1222 COVID-19 vaccine. The nucleotide sequence is given as TGTGCCAGCAGCGTAGAGCCCAGAGGGGGAGCCACTAACTATGGCTACACCTTC. It is translated as CASSVEPRGGATNYGYTF.